This TCR beta chain was found in a study of tumour-infiltrating T cells in Burkitt lymphoma. Looking at the study overall: Overall and progression-free survival were predicted by productive clonality.

This table comes from immunoSEQ multiplex PCR, and its TCRdb copy is limited to in-frame clones, with some not included. The data show around 610 clones, roughly 92% seen once. V was clipped by 3 bases and J by 1 base, with 7 bases between them. Germline assignment: CDR1 WNHNN and CDR2 SYGVQD (reference sequence). CDR3 length: 14 residues. Material for sequencing was tumor tissue. The sequence was collected from a human donor with diffuse large B-cell lymphoma. The chain employs TRBV10-1 and TRBJ1-3; D gene unclear. CDR3 nucleotides: TGCGCCAGCAGTGAAGGGTTATCTGGAAACACCATATATTTT. It encodes CASSEGLSGNTIYF.